Here is one TCR beta chain with its context. Trimming removed 0 bases from V and 7 bases from J; junction bases left unmatched: 6. CDR1 is KGHSH, CDR2 LQKENI, per germline. This CDR3 region has 14 residues. This sample was taken from a study of graft-versus-host responses after intestinal transplantation. This table comes from immunoSEQ multiplex PCR, and its TCRdb copy is limited to in-frame clones, with some not included. This sample yields 20,000 to 25,000 clones, of which 55% to 70% are seen a single time; just over 1% belongs to the top ten. Plates contained approximately 200,000 CFSE-labeled responder cells and approximately 200,000 irradiated, violet-dye-labeled stimulator cells. General observations from the study: An association linked early post-transplant HvG declines with peak circulating GvH clone levels.

This material consisted of alloreactive CD4+ T cells from a mixed lymphocyte reaction culture, taken before intestinal transplant. Regarding subset: CFSE-low proliferating T cells sorted from roughly six-day pre-transplant mixed lymphocyte reaction (GvH or HvG direction). The TCR originated in a human patient who received an intestinal transplant. The chain combines TRBV18 with TRBJ2-7, with 7 bases aligning to TRBD1. CDR3 in DNA: TGTGCCAGCTCACCACCTAGGGGGCCGAGGGAGCAGTACTTC. It codes for CASSPPRGPREQYF.